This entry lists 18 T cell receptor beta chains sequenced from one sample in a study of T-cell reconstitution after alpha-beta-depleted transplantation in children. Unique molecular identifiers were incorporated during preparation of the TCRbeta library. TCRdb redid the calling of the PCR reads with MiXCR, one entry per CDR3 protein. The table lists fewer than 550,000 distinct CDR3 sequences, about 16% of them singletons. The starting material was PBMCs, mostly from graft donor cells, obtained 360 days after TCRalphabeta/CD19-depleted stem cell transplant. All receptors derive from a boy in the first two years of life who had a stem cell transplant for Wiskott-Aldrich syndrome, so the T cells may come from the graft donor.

The CDR3 protein is CASSRAGGEQYF. CDR3 in DNA: TGCGCCAGCAGCCGTGCGGGAGGCGAGCAGTACTTC. The chain is built from TRBV5-1 and TRBJ2-7, with 8 nucleotides matching TRBD2. The CDR3 is made up of 12 amino acids. Germline V gives CDR1 SGHRS, CDR2 YFSETQ. Losses at the gene ends were 4 bases for V and 6 bases for J; bases not matched to a gene: 3.

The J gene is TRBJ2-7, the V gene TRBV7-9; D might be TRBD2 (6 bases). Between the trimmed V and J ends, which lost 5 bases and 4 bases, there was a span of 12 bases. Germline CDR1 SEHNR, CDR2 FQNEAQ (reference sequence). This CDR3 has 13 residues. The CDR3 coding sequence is TGTGCCAGCAGCCAACTCCGGGAGTACGAGCAGTACTTC. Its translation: CASSQLREYEQYF.

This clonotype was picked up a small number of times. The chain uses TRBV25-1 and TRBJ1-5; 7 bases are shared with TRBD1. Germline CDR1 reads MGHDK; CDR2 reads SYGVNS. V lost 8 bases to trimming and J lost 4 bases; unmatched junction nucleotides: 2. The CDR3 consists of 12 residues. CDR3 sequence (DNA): TGTGCCAGCGCCAGGGGGAATCAGCCCCAGCATTTT. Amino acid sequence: CASARGNQPQHF. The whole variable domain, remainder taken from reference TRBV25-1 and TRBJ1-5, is EADIYQTPRYLVIGTGKKITLECSQTMGHDKMYWYQQDPGMELHLIHYSYGVNSTEKGDLSSESTVSRIRTEHFPLTLESARPSHTSQYLCASARGNQPQHFGDGTRLSIL.

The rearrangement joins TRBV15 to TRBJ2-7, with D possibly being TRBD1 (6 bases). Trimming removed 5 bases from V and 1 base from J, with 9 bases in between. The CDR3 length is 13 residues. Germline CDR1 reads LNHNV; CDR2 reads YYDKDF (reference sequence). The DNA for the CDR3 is TGTGCCACCAGCGTAGGGGGATCCTACGAGCAGTACTTC. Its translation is CATSVGGSYEQYF. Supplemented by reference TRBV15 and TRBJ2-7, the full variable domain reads DAMVIQNPRYQVTQFGKPVTLSCSQTLNHNVMYWYQQKSSQAPKLLFHYYDKDFNNEADTPDNFQSRRPNTSFCFLDIRSPGLGDTAMYLCATSVGGSYEQYFGPGTRLTVT.

The CDR3 reads CASSQRGRVNTEAFF. The DNA of the CDR3 is TGCGCCAGCAGCCAGCGCGGGCGGGTAAACACTGAAGCTTTCTTT. This chain uses TRBV4-3 with TRBJ1-1, with D hard to call. Germline lookup yields CDR1 LGHNA and CDR2 YSLEER. The CDR3 is 15 amino acids. Trimming left V 3 bases short and J 2 bases short, with 13 bases between.

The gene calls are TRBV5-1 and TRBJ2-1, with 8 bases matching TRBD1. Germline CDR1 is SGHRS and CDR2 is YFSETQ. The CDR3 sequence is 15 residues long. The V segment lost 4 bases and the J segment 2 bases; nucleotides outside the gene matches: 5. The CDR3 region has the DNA TGCGCCAGCAGCCCGACGGGACAGGCCTACAATGAGCAGTTCTTC. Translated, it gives CASSPTGQAYNEQFF.

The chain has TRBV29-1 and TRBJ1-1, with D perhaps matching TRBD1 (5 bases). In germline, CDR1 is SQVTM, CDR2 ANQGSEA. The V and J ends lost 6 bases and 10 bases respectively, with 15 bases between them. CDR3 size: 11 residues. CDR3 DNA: TGCAGCGTCAAAGCGGGGCAGGGAGCTTTCTTT. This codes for CSVKAGQGAFF.

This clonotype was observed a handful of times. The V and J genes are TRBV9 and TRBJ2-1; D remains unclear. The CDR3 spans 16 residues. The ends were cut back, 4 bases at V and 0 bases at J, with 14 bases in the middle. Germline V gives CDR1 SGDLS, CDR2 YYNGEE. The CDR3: CASSPQTPSSYNEQFF. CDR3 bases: TGTGCCAGCAGCCCCCAGACTCCTAGCTCCTACAATGAGCAGTTCTTC.

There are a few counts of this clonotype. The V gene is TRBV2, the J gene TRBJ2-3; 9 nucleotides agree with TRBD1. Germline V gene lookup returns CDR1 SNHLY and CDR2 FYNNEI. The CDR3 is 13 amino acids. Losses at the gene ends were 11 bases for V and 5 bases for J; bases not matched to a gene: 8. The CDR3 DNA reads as TGTGCCTCGCGCCGGGACAGGGAAGATACGCAGTATTTT. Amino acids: CASRRDREDTQYF. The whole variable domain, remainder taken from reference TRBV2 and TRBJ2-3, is EPEVTQTPSHQVTQMGQEVILRCVPISNHLYFYWYRQILGQKVEFLVSFYNNEISEKSEIFDDQFSVERPDGSNFTLKIRSTKLEDSAMYFCASRRDREDTQYFGPGTRLTVL.

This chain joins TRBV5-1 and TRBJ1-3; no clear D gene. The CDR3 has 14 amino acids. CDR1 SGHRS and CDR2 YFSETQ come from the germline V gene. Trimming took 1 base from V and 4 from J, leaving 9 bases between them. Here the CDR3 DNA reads TGCGCCAGCAGCTTGTCCGGGTACGGAAACACCATATATTTT. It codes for CASSLSGYGNTIYF.

The CDR3 DNA sequence: TGTGCCAGCAGCTTAGGAGGTACTAGTACGGATACGCAGTATTTT. It codes for CASSLGGTSTDTQYF. The chain is built from TRBV7-2 and TRBJ2-3, with TRBD2 as a possible D gene (5 bases). In germline, CDR1 is SGHTA, CDR2 FQGNSA. The ends were cut back, 1 base at V and 6 bases at J, with 14 bases in the middle. The CDR3 consists of 15 residues.

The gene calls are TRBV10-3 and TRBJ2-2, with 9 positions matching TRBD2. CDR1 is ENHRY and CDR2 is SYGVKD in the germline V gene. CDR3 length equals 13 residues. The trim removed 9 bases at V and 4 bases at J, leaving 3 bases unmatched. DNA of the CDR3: TGTGCCATTTCTAGCGGGGTCACCGGGGAGCTGTTTTTT. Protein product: CAISSGVTGELFF.

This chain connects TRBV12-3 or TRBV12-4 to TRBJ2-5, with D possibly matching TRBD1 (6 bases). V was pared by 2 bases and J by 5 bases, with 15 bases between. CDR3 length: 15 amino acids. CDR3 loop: CASSLSTGMRETQYF. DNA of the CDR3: TGTGCCAGCAGTTTATCGACAGGAATGCGGGAGACCCAGTACTTC.

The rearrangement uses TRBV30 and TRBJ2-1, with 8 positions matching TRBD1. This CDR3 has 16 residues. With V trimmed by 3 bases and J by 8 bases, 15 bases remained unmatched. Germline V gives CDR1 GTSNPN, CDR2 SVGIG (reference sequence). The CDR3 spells CAWRGRLGGQADEQFF. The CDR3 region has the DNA TGTGCCTGGAGGGGTAGGTTAGGGGGACAGGCAGATGAGCAGTTCTTC.

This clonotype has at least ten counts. CDR3 sequence: CASSSLYGTGAGELFF. DNA of the CDR3: TGTGCCAGCAGTTCCCTTTATGGGACAGGGGCCGGGGAGCTGTTTTTT. The chain joins TRBV6-2 or TRBV6-3 to TRBJ2-2; TRBD1 aligns across 10 bases. This CDR3 region has 16 residues. Germline trimming cut 4 bases from V and 6 bases from J; bases unmatched to any gene: 8. Germline V gene lookup returns CDR1 MNHEY and CDR2 SVGEGT.

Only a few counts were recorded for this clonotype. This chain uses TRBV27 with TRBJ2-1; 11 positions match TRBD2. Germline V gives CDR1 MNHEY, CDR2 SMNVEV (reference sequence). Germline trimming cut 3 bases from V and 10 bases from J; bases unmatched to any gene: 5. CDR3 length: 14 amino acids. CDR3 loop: CASSFSGGAWEQFF. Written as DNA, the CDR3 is TGTGCCAGCAGTTTTAGCGGGGGGGCGTGGGAGCAGTTCTTC.

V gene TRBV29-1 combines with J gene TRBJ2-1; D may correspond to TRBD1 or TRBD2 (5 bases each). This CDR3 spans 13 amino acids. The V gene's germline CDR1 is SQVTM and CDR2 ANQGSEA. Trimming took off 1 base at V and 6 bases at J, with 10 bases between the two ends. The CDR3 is CSVEGGYPNEQFF. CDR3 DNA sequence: TGCAGCGTTGAAGGGGGGTATCCCAATGAGCAGTTCTTC.

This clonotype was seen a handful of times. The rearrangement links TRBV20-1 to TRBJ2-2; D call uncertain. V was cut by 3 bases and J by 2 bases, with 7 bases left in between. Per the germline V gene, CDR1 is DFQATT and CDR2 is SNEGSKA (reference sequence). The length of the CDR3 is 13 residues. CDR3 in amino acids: CSASGRNTGELFF. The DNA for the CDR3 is TGCAGTGCTAGCGGCAGAAACACCGGGGAGCTGTTTTTT.